This T cell receptor beta chain was recovered during a study of metastatic and nonmetastatic thyroid tumors. General observations from the study: A significant increase in TCR beta diversity was reportedly seen in malignant thyroid tumors relative to benign nodules, in blood and tumor.

Original handling: The study's classifier, a distant-metastasis tool for papillary thyroid cancer, was built using CDR3 differences across clinicopathological groups. TCRdb re-processed the PCR reads through MiXCR. The V and J calls were determined by TCRdb, not by the authors. The profile shows under 95,000 clones, around 9.1% of them singletons. This clone was seen many times. The target antigen is unknown. Patients underwent thyroid surgery, and none had received any treatment before it. The clonotype comes from a female donor with papillary thyroid cancer or a benign thyroid nodule (not recorded which). Some clones in this sample may be carry-over from other donors' samples. Specimen: blood.

The CDR3: CASTAGGGLGYTF. DNA of the CDR3: TGTGCCAGCACCGCTGGCGGGGGGCTCGGCTACACCTTC. The rearrangement joins TRBV12-3 or TRBV12-4 to TRBJ1-2; D possibly corresponds to TRBD1 (6 bases). V gave up 7 bases and J gave up 8 bases, with 17 bases separating them. This CDR3 spans 13 amino acids.